The clone carrying this T cell receptor beta chain occurred a few times. Read sequence stops 3 residues before the CDR3 end, and the germline J gene provides the missing end. CVID and control samples used equivalent genomic DNA input. Generated by immunoSEQ multiplex PCR, the TCRdb table keeps only in-frame clones and is missing some. The sample presents more than 55,000 clones, none singletons. These data belong to a study of T cell clonality in common variable immunodeficiency. CDR1 DFQATT and CDR2 SNEGSKA come from the germline V gene (reference sequence). The CDR3 runs 15 residues. The sequenced material came from peripheral blood mononuclear cells. The chain combines TRBV20-1 with TRBJ2-3; 9 positions match TRBD2. The source is a person aged 18 to 75 in good health. CDR3 DNA, as far as it was read: TGCAGTGCTACCCGGAGCGGGGGGTACCAAGAGACG. It is translated as CSATRSGGYQET. The CDR3, in full, reads CSATRSGGYQETQYF.